This T cell receptor (beta chain) was sequenced during a study of T cell responses to AZD1222 COVID-19 vaccine. Whole-study findings and limits: Most donors were white British and more were female, and clonal diversity was possibly underestimated.

Data came from immunoSEQ multiplex PCR; TCRdb stores just in-frame clones and leaves some out. The data contain 100,000 to 150,000 clones, roughly 90% of them singletons. As for this clone: Antigen specificity is unknown.

This CDR3 contains 15 residues. The germline V gene has CDR1 SGHAT and CDR2 FQNNGV. Trimming shortened V by 4 bases and J by 1 base, and 8 bases separated the two germline ends. The chain joins TRBV11-2 to TRBJ1-6; D call uncertain. This specimen was peripheral blood, taken on day 0 of AZD1222 vaccination. The sequence was obtained from an adult in good health. Here the CDR3 DNA reads TGTGCCAGCAGCTCAGCCGGGTCCTATAATTCACCCCTCCACTTT. It codes for CASSSAGSYNSPLHF. The full variable domain, completed using reference TRBV11-2 and TRBJ1-6, is EAGVAQSPRYKIIEKRQSVAFWCNPISGHATLYWYQQILGQGPKLLIQFQNNGVVDDSQLPKDRFSAERLKGVDSTLKIQPAKLEDSAVYLCASSSAGSYNSPLHFGNGTRLTVT.